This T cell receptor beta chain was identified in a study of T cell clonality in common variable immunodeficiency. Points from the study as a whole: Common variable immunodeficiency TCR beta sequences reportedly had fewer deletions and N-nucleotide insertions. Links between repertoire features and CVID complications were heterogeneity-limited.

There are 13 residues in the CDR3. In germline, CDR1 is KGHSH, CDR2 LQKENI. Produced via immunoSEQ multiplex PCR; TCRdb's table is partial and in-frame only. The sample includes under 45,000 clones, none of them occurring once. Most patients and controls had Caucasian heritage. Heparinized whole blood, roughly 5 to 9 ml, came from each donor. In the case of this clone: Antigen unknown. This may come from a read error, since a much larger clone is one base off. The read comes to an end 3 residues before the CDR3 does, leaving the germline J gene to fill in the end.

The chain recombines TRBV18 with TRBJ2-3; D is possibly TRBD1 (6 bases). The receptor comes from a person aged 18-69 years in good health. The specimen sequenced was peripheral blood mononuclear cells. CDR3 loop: CASSQGINQPQYF. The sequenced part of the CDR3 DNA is TGTGCCAGCTCCCAGGGGATCAATCAGCCG.